Below, 30 T cell receptor beta chains from the same sample are listed, as sequenced in a study of identical twins. TCRdb processed the 5' RACE reads anew with MiXCR; each CDR3 protein has one entry. The sample holds 700,000 or so distinct CDR3 sequences, around 8.6% seen once. This sample also belongs to another study, concerning yellow fever vaccine responses in identical twins.

Sequenced material: PBMCs. Receptors were obtained from a woman aged 18-30 years in good health.

This clonotype has only a few counts. The CDR3 DNA is TGTGCCAGCAGTCCGAGGCCCGGGACTAGTGAACGGAATGAGCAGTTCTTC. It translates to CASSPRPGTSERNEQFF. The chain recombines TRBV6-2 or TRBV6-3 with TRBJ2-1, with TRBD2 identical over 8 bases. CDR3 size: 17 residues. With 5 bases clipped from V and 7 bases from J, the junction kept 16 bases outside the gene matches. Germline V gene lookup returns CDR1 MNHEY and CDR2 SVGEGT.

The CDR3 protein is CASSQGLAGGLYEQYF. CDR3 DNA sequence: TGCGCCAGCAGCCAAGGACTAGCGGGAGGGCTGTACGAGCAGTACTTC. V gene TRBV4-3 combines with J gene TRBJ2-7, with TRBD2 matching over 14 bases. This CDR3 comprises 16 residues. V lost 1 base and J lost 4; bases outside the gene matches: 3. The germline V gene has CDR1 LGHNA and CDR2 YSLEER.

This clonotype was counted many times. CDR3 sequence (DNA): TGCAGCGTGGCCAAGGGGACAGGAGGGGAGACCCAGTACTTC. Its protein is CSVAKGTGGETQYF. The V and J genes are TRBV29-1 and TRBJ2-5; TRBD1 matches 8 bases. The germline V gene has CDR1 SQVTM and CDR2 ANQGSEA. The CDR3 is 14 amino acids. V was clipped by 6 bases and J by 5 bases; unmatched bases: 11.

The table lists this clonotype with many counts. V and J are TRBV9 and TRBJ2-3; unclear D gene. Trimming left V 3 bases short and J 5 bases short, with 7 bases between. Germline V gene sequence: CDR1 SGDLS, CDR2 YYNGEE. The CDR3 has 12 amino acids. Written as DNA, the CDR3 is TGTGCCAGCAGCGAGCTTTTAGATACGCAGTATTTT. It is translated as CASSELLDTQYF. The entire variable domain, with the rest obtained from reference TRBV9 and TRBJ2-3, is as follows: DSGVTQTPKHLITATGQRVTLRCSPRSGDLSVYWYQQSLDQGLQFLIQYYNGEERAKGNILERFSAQQFPDLHSELNLSSLELGDSALYFCASSELLDTQYFGPGTRLTVL.

This chain joins TRBV29-1 and TRBJ2-7; 8 positions match TRBD2. CDR3 length: 15 amino acids. The V gene end was trimmed by 4 bases and the J gene end by 0 bases; junction bases not matched to a gene: 8. Germline CDR1 and CDR2: SQVTM and ANQGSEA. CDR3 nucleotides: TGCAGCGTTGCCAGACTAGCGCAGAGCTCCTACGAGCAGTACTTC. It codes for CSVARLAQSSYEQYF.

This clonotype was counted a few times. One end of the junction varies from germline; a read error may be responsible. The V and J genes are TRBV20-1 and TRBJ1-2, with 7 bases identical to TRBD1. The CDR3 is 12 amino acids. CDR1 is DFQATT, CDR2 SNEGSKA, per germline (reference sequence). The chain's CDR3 is CRASTGRYGYTF. Here the CDR3 DNA reads TGCAGAGCCTCGACAGGGCGGTATGGTTACACCTTC.

This clonotype turned up a few times. V is TRBV6-5 and J is TRBJ1-5, with D unresolved. The CDR3 extends over 16 amino acids. V gave up 0 bases and J gave up 4 bases, with 13 bases separating them. CDR1 and CDR2 (germline): MNHEY, SVGAGI. The CDR3 loop reads CASSYSAIIGNQPQHF. The CDR3 bases are TGTGCCAGCAGTTACTCAGCTATTATTGGGAATCAGCCCCAGCATTTT.

In its sample, this clonotype was seen once. The rearrangement joins TRBV20-1 to TRBJ2-5; weak D call: TRBD2 (5 bases). CDR3 length equals 14 residues. The germline gives CDR1 DFQATT, CDR2 SNEGSKA (reference sequence). Trimming stripped 0 bases from V and 4 bases from J, with 12 bases between. The CDR3, as DNA: TGCAGTGCTAGAGATAGGCGGGTGGGAGAGACCCAGTACTTC. This codes for CSARDRRVGETQYF.

The V gene is TRBV5-1, the J gene TRBJ2-5; D not certain. This CDR3 contains 13 residues. V shed 4 bases and J shed 2 bases, with 9 bases lying between them. Germline V gene lookup returns CDR1 SGHRS and CDR2 YFSETQ. The CDR3 protein is CASSPDVQETQYF. CDR3 sequence (DNA): TGCGCCAGCAGCCCGGACGTACAAGAGACCCAGTACTTC.

This clonotype was detected only a few times. A read error may produce the germline difference seen at one junction end. The chain links TRBV6-2 or TRBV6-3 to TRBJ2-2; D gene unclear. The CDR3 has 16 amino acids. CDR1 is MNHEY and CDR2 is SVGEGT in the germline V gene. DNA of the CDR3: TGTGCCAGCAGCTACTACCCCGGTTTAAGTACCGGGGAGCTGTTTTTT. It encodes CASSYYPGLSTGELFF.

The chain is built from TRBV12-3 or TRBV12-4 and TRBJ1-3, with 7 bases fitting TRBD1. V shed 3 bases and J 3 bases; nucleotides not matched to a gene: 11. The CDR3 length is 17 residues. The chain's CDR3 is CASSLGTGEFFGNTIYF. DNA of the CDR3: TGTGCCAGCAGTTTGGGAACAGGGGAGTTTTTTGGAAACACCATATATTTT.

V gene TRBV7-9 combines with J gene TRBJ2-3; 7 bases line up with TRBD1. V trimming: 5 bases; J trimming: 5 bases; junction bases outside the gene matches: 7. This CDR3 has 14 amino acids. Germline loops: CDR1 SEHNR, CDR2 FQNEAQ (reference sequence). The CDR3, as DNA: TGTGCCAGCAGCGAACGACAGGGCATAGATACGCAGTATTTT. The encoded protein is CASSERQGIDTQYF.

This clonotype was seen at least ten times. The J gene is TRBJ1-1, the V gene TRBV7-2; D gene ambiguous. This CDR3 contains 15 residues. The germline V gene encodes CDR1 SGHTA and CDR2 FQGNSA. The V and J ends lost 2 bases and 0 bases respectively, with 10 bases between them. The CDR3 DNA is TGTGCCAGCAGCTTAAAGGCCCTGATGAACACTGAAGCTTTCTTT. It codes for CASSLKALMNTEAFF.

This clonotype occurred a few times. The chain links TRBV4-1 to TRBJ2-3, with D possibly TRBD1 on 6 matching bases. This CDR3 is 14 amino acids long. Trimming removed 2 bases at V and 5 bases at J, with 11 bases between. CDR1 MGHRA and CDR2 YSYEKL come from the germline V gene. The chain's CDR3 is CASSQTGFGDTQYF. Written as DNA, the CDR3 is TGCGCCAGCAGCCAAACAGGGTTCGGAGATACGCAGTATTTT.

This clonotype was observed once. A much larger clonotype is one base distant, so this may be a read error. The V and J genes are TRBV12-3 or TRBV12-4 and TRBJ2-1; no firm D call. CDR3 length equals 12 residues. The CDR3 here is CAISSDLNEQFF. CDR3 DNA: TGTGCCATCAGTTCGGACCTCAATGAGCAGTTCTTC.

The table lists this clonotype with many counts. The chain couples TRBV5-1 to TRBJ1-3; a weak D match, TRBD1 (5 bases). This CDR3 region has 15 residues. Germline CDR1 reads SGHRS; CDR2 reads YFSETQ. V lost 2 bases to trimming and J lost 3 bases, with 12 bases between them. CDR3 in amino acids: CASSFAGTSGNTIYF. DNA for the CDR3: TGCGCCAGCAGCTTCGCCGGGACGAGTGGAAACACCATATATTTT.

This clonotype has a handful of counts. The J gene is TRBJ2-7, the V gene TRBV7-2; 9 bases map to TRBD1. After removal of 5 bases from V and 6 bases from J, the junction contained 11 bases not matched to a gene. This CDR3 comprises 15 residues. The germline gives CDR1 SGHTA, CDR2 FQGNSA. The CDR3 region is CASSPNQGQGSEQYF. The CDR3, as DNA: TGTGCCAGCAGCCCAAACCAGGGACAGGGCTCCGAGCAGTACTTC.

The sample holds many counts of this clonotype. For the CDR3, the DNA is TGCAGCGTTGCACAGGGGGCCGTTGAGCAGTTCTTC. Translation: CSVAQGAVEQFF. This chain connects TRBV29-1 to TRBJ2-1, with 9 nucleotides matching TRBD1. The J segment lost 9 bases and the V segment lost 4 bases, leaving 4 bases of the junction unmatched. CDR1 and CDR2 (germline): SQVTM, ANQGSEA. The CDR3 sequence is 12 residues long.

This clonotype was counted at least ten times. The chain joins TRBV3-1 to TRBJ1-5; D is perhaps TRBD1 (6 bases). Germline CDR1 is LGHDT and CDR2 is YNNKEL (reference sequence). This CDR3 region has 14 residues. V lost 4 bases to trimming and J lost 7 bases, with 14 bases between them. The CDR3 reads CASSLKGDGQPQHF. DNA for the CDR3: TGTGCCAGCAGCCTCAAGGGGGACGGGCAGCCCCAGCATTTT.

There are many counts of this clonotype. The chain has TRBV20-1 and TRBJ2-4; TRBD1 matches 9 bases. Germline V CDR1 and CDR2: DFQATT, SNEGSKA (reference sequence). V was pared by 5 bases and J by 6 bases, with 11 bases of the junction left unmatched. The CDR3 totals 15 residues. The chain's CDR3 is CSAHTTGGLRNIQYF. For the CDR3, the DNA is TGCAGTGCTCATACCACAGGGGGCTTAAGAAACATTCAGTACTTC.

The rearrangement links TRBV5-1 to TRBJ1-1, with D perhaps matching TRBD1 (6 bases). In germline, CDR1 is SGHRS, CDR2 YFSETQ. The V and J ends lost 2 bases and 4 bases respectively, with 15 bases between them. The CDR3 contains 15 residues. The DNA for the CDR3 is TGCGCCAGCAGCTTTAAGAACGGGGGCAGCACTGAAGCTTTCTTT. Translated, it gives CASSFKNGGSTEAFF.

In this sample, this clonotype turned up a few times. The V gene is TRBV20-1, the J gene TRBJ2-7; 9 bases align to TRBD1. This CDR3 is built from 15 residues. The V gene end was trimmed by 6 bases and the J gene end by 3 bases; junction bases not matched to a gene: 12. Germline CDR1 reads DFQATT; CDR2 reads SNEGSKA (reference sequence). CDR3 residues: CSASGTGFSIYEQYF. CDR3 sequence (DNA): TGCAGTGCGTCCGGGACAGGGTTCAGTATCTACGAGCAGTACTTC.

The chain uses TRBV11-2 and TRBJ2-3; D perhaps matches TRBD1 (6 bases). Germline-derived CDR1 and CDR2 are SGHAT and FQNNGV. The ends were cut back, 5 bases at V and 2 bases at J, with 14 bases in the middle. The CDR3 contains 15 residues. The CDR3 here is CASSPGTQLTDTQYF. CDR3 coding DNA: TGTGCCAGCAGCCCCGGGACACAACTCACAGATACGCAGTATTTT.

This clonotype was counted a few times. The chain couples TRBV7-9 to TRBJ2-5, with 13 bases identical to TRBD2. The germline V gene encodes CDR1 SEHNR and CDR2 FQNEAQ (reference sequence). The ends lost 10 bases at V and 1 base at J; junction bases unmatched: 3. The CDR3 consists of 14 residues. The CDR3, as DNA: TGTGCCATCGGACTAGCGGGAGTCCAAGAGACCCAGTACTTC. Amino acid sequence: CAIGLAGVQETQYF.

This clonotype was detected many times. V gene TRBV5-1 combines with J gene TRBJ1-1, with 12 bases fitting TRBD1. Looked up from germline, CDR1 is SGHRS and CDR2 is YFSETQ. V was pared by 4 bases and J by 4 bases, with 11 bases of the junction left unmatched. The CDR3 has 17 amino acids. Here the CDR3 DNA reads TGCGCCAGCAGCCCGGGACAGGGGGCCCTCTGGTCCACTGAAGCTTTCTTT. It is translated as CASSPGQGALWSTEAFF.

The table lists this clonotype with a few counts. The chain uses TRBV7-2 and TRBJ2-3; 10 bases are shared with TRBD1. CDR1 SGHTA and CDR2 FQGNSA come from the germline V gene. J lost 0 bases, V lost 4 bases, and 1 base had no gene match. This CDR3 has 15 residues. CDR3 protein: CASSWTGGSTDTQYF. The DNA of the CDR3 is TGTGCCAGCAGCTGGACAGGGGGTAGCACAGATACGCAGTATTTT.

This clonotype has more than one count but fewer than ten. The rearrangement uses TRBV5-1 and TRBJ2-2; 9 bases map to TRBD1. Germline-derived CDR1 and CDR2 are SGHRS and YFSETQ. This CDR3 comprises 16 residues. After removal of 5 bases from V and 6 bases from J, the junction contained 11 bases not matched to a gene. This CDR3 is CASSASDRGSPGELFF. The CDR3 DNA reads as TGCGCCAGCAGTGCTTCCGACAGGGGGTCCCCCGGGGAGCTGTTTTTT.

Ten or more counts support this clonotype. V gene TRBV10-2 combines with J gene TRBJ2-1; TRBD2 matches 10 bases. This CDR3 contains 16 residues. The V and J ends lost 3 bases and 1 base, in that order; junction bases with no gene match: 3. Looked up from germline, CDR1 is WSHSY and CDR2 is SAAADI. CDR3 nucleotides: TGCGCCAGCAGTGAACTAGCGGGGACGTCCTACAATGAGCAGTTCTTC. Its translation: CASSELAGTSYNEQFF.

The sample holds a few counts of this clonotype. This chain connects TRBV7-2 to TRBJ2-1; no clear D gene. Germline lookup yields CDR1 SGHTA and CDR2 FQGNSA. CDR3 size: 16 residues. V lost 0 bases to trimming and J lost 0 bases, with 9 bases between them. The CDR3 sequence: CASSLAVDSSYNEQFF. CDR3 DNA sequence: TGTGCCAGCAGCTTAGCGGTGGATAGCTCCTACAATGAGCAGTTCTTC.

This rearrangement joins TRBV27 to TRBJ2-3, with a possible D match to TRBD2 (6 bases). CDR3 size: 16 residues. Germline V gene lookup returns CDR1 MNHEY and CDR2 SMNVEV (reference sequence). Trimming left V 6 bases short and J 2 bases short, with 18 bases between. The CDR3: CASSPRGSGPTDTQYF. The CDR3 DNA sequence: TGTGCCAGCAGCCCCCGGGGTAGCGGACCCACAGATACGCAGTATTTT.